These T cell receptor beta chains were read from a single sample in a study of spatial heterogeneity in lung cancer. TCRdb re-derived calls from the 5' RACE reads in MiXCR, one entry per CDR3 protein. Counted here are roughly 28,000 distinct CDR3 sequences, more than 5.5% occurring once; the ten biggest clones make up around 24%. Here the sequenced sample was lung tumor tissue, taken at surgery. All receptors come from a male donor with early-stage non-small cell lung cancer. Each CDR3 is given with its conserved first and last residue. D genes are given only for firm matches. The size of a clone is reported for some rows only, either as once, few or many, or as a class for expanded clones.

clone_size	j_call	v_call	d_call	cdr3_nt	cdr3_aa
many	TRBJ1-6	TRBV7-9	.	TGTGCCAGCAGCCCTCAGGGTGGTAATAATTCACCCCTCCACTTT	CASSPQGGNNSPLHF
many	TRBJ1-6	TRBV28	.	TGTGCCAGCAGTTTAGAGGTATCTAATAATTCACCCCTCCACTTT	CASSLEVSNNSPLHF
few	TRBJ1-2	TRBV12-3/TRBV12-4	.	TGTGCCAGCAGTCCATCGGGAGTAGTATCCTATGGCTACACCTTC	CASSPSGVVSYGYTF
many	TRBJ2-3	TRBV5-1	.	TGCGCCAGCAGCTTGGAACCCCGCGGGAATACGCAGTATTTT	CASSLEPRGNTQYF
few	TRBJ1-2	TRBV7-2	.	TGTGCCAGCAGCTCCGCCTCTTTACCCGTGGGCGGCTACACCTTC	CASSSASLPVGGYTF
few	TRBJ2-1	TRBV27	TRBD2	TGTGCCAGCAGTTTTTTAGCGGGGGGGCCCAATGAGCAGTTCTTC	CASSFLAGGPNEQFF
.	TRBJ2-7	TRBV28	.	TGTGCCAGCAGTCTCACCCCCTCCTACGAGCAGTACTTC	CASSLTPSYEQYF
few	TRBJ1-2	TRBV11-2	.	TGTGCCAGCCGGCAGACAGGCCCGACTTATGGCTACACCTTC	CASRQTGPTYGYTF
few	TRBJ1-1	TRBV28	.	TGTGCCAGCAGTATATACCGGGACCGCGTTAAATTT	CASSIYRDRVKF
many	TRBJ2-1	TRBV5-1	.	TGCGCCAGCAGCGCGGGACACAATGAGCAGTTCTTC	CASSAGHNEQFF
many	TRBJ2-7	TRBV27	.	TGTGCCAGCAGTTTGGGGGCTTTCGGCGAGCAGTACTTC	CASSLGAFGEQYF
many	TRBJ2-5	TRBV28	TRBD1	TGTGCCAGCAGTGAACCGACAGGGGACGAGACCCAGTACTTC	CASSEPTGDETQYF
many	TRBJ2-7	TRBV19	.	TGTGCCAGTAGTATAGATCCCTACACCTACGAGCAGTACTTC	CASSIDPYTYEQYF
.	TRBJ1-2	TRBV7-2	.	TGTGCCAGCAGCGTGGACAGCCGCGGCTATGGCTACACCTTC	CASSVDSRGYGYTF
many	TRBJ1-2	TRBV29-1	.	TGCAGCGCCTCGGGCCGAAATATGAATGGCTACACCTTC	CSASGRNMNGYTF